The 2 T cell receptor beta chains below were found in one sample sequenced in a study of T-cell reconstitution after alpha-beta-depleted transplantation in children. Unique molecular identifiers were incorporated into the prepared TCRbeta library. From the PCR reads, TCRdb called clonotypes with MiXCR, one entry per CDR3 protein. The sample holds 300,000 or so distinct CDR3 sequences, 9.9% seen once. Sequencing was performed on PBMCs from the stem cell graft donor, taken from the stem cell graft. The receptors were gathered from a human donor who donated a stem cell graft to a child with SCID.

This clonotype was counted ten times or more. The chain uses TRBV4-1 and TRBJ1-1; TRBD1 is a possible D gene (5 bases). This CDR3 has 14 amino acids. With 4 bases removed from V and 5 bases from J, the gap between germline ends came to 14 bases. The germline V gene encodes CDR1 MGHRA and CDR2 YSYEKL. The CDR3 here is CASSRGGGLTEAFF. The CDR3 region has the DNA TGCGCCAGCAGCCGAGGCGGGGGGTTAACTGAAGCTTTCTTT.

This clonotype was counted between two and nine times. The V and J genes are TRBV20-1 and TRBJ1-1, with D perhaps TRBD1 (5 bases). This CDR3 is built from 16 residues. Trimming pared 6 bases from V and 1 base from J, leaving 21 bases between. Per the germline V gene, CDR1 is DFQATT and CDR2 is SNEGSKA (reference sequence). The CDR3: CSAPGGQGRGNTEAFF. CDR3 DNA: TGCAGTGCCCCCGGGGGTCAGGGCCGTGGGAACACTGAAGCTTTCTTT.